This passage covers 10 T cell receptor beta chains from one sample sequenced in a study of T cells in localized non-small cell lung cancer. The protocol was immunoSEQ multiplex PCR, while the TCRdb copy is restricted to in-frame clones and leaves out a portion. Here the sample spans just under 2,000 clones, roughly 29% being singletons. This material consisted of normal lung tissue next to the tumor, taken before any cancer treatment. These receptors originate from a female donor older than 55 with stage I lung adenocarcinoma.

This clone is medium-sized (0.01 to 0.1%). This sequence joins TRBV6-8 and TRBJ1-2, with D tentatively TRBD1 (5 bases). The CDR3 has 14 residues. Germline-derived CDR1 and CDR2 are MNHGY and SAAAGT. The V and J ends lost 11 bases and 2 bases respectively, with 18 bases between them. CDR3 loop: CAGARDDINYGYTF. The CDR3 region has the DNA TGTGCCGGGGCCAGGGACGATATAAACTATGGCTACACCTTC.

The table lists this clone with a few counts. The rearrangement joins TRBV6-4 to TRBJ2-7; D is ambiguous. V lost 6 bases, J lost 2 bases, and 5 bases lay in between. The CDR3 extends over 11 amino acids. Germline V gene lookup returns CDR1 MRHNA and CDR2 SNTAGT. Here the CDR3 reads CASRGTYEQYF. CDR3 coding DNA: TGTGCCAGCAGAGGGACCTACGAGCAGTACTTC.

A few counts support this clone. The CDR3 region has the DNA TGTGCCAGCAGTCCTGCAGGGTCCAAGGACGAGCAGTACTTC. Translated: CASSPAGSKDEQYF. This sequence joins TRBV6-8 and TRBJ2-7, with D perhaps matching TRBD1 (5 bases). V lost 5 bases, J lost 5 bases, and 16 bases lay in between. The CDR3 spans 14 residues. CDR1 is MNHGY, CDR2 SAAAGT, per germline.

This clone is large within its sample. The CDR3: CASVGKGGPSNEQFF. Written as DNA, the CDR3 is TGTGCCAGCGTAGGTAAGGGAGGGCCGAGCAATGAGCAGTTCTTC. This chain connects TRBV9 to TRBJ2-1, with 7 bases lining up with TRBD2. The CDR3 is 15 residues long. Germline assignment: CDR1 SGDLS and CDR2 YYNGEE. Unmatched junction bases numbered 13, after V lost 7 bases and J lost 6 bases.

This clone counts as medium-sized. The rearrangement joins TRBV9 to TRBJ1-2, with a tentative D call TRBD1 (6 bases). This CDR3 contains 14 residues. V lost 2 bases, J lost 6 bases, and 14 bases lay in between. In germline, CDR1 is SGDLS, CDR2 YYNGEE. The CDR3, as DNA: TGTGCCAGCAGCGTCGCCATCGGGGACAATGGCTACACCTTC. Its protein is CASSVAIGDNGYTF. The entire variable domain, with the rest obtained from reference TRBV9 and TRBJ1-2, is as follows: DSGVTQTPKHLITATGQRVTLRCSPRSGDLSVYWYQQSLDQGLQFLIQYYNGEERAKGNILERFSAQQFPDLHSELNLSSLELGDSALYFCASSVAIGDNGYTFGSGTRLTVV.

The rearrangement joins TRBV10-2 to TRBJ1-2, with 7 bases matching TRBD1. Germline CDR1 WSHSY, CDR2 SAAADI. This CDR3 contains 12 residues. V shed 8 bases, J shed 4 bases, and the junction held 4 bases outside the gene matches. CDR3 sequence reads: CASGTEFYGYTF. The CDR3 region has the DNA TGCGCCAGCGGGACAGAGTTCTATGGCTACACCTTC.

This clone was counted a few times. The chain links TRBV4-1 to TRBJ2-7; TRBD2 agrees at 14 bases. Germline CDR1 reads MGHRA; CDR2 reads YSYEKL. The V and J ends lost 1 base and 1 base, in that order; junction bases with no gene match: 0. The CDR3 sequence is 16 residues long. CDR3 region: CASSQGLAGGSYEQYF. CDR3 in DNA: TGCGCCAGCAGCCAAGGACTAGCGGGAGGGTCCTACGAGCAGTACTTC.

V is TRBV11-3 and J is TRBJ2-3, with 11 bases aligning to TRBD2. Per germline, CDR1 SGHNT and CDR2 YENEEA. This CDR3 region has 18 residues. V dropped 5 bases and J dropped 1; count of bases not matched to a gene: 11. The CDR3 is CASSPRGASGGRTDTQYF. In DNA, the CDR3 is TGTGCCAGCAGCCCCCGTGGCGCTAGCGGGGGGCGCACAGATACGCAGTATTTT.

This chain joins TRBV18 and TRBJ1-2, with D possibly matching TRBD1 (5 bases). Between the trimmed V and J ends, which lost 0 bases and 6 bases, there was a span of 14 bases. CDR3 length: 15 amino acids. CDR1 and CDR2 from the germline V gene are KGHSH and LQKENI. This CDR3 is CASSPPGTWADGYTF. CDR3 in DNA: TGTGCCAGCTCACCACCCGGGACGTGGGCGGATGGCTACACCTTC.

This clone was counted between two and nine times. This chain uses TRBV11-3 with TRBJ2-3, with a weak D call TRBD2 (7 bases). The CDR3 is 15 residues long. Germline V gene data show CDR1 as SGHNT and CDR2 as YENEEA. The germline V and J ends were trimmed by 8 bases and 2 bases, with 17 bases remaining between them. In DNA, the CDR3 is TGTGCCAGCTCCTCATGGGGGGGCCCCACAGATACGCAGTATTTT. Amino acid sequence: CASSSWGGPTDTQYF.